The 12 T cell receptor beta chains presented below share a single source sample, sequenced in a study of shared clonotypes between healthy human individuals. Naive CD8 cells, CD45RO-negative and positively selected for CCR7, excluded terminally differentiated effector memory CD45RA+ cells. Generated by immunoSEQ multiplex PCR, the TCRdb table keeps only in-frame clones and is missing some. The sample yields millions of clones, approximately 94% seen once. The sample was naive CD8+ T cells from PBMCs. The receptors derive from a man between 18 and 35 years old in good health. Some clones in this sample may be carry-over from other donors' samples.

The chain carries TRBV29-1 and TRBJ1-2, with TRBD1 matching over 9 bases. Looked up from germline, CDR1 is SQVTM and CDR2 is ANQGSEA. J was trimmed by 1 base and V by 7 bases; bases with no gene match: 4. The CDR3 length is 13 residues. The chain's CDR3 is CSAPGQGNYGYTF. Written as DNA, the CDR3 is TGCAGCGCCCCGGGACAGGGTAACTATGGCTACACCTTC.

Details on this clone: Distinct nucleotide sequences in the sample also encode this CDR3. The chain links TRBV30 to TRBJ1-1; no definite D call. In germline, CDR1 is GTSNPN, CDR2 SVGIG (reference sequence). This CDR3 contains 10 residues. V lost 3 bases to trimming and J lost 5 bases, with 4 bases between them. CDR3: CAWRGTEAFF. In DNA, the CDR3 is TGTGCCTGGAGGGGGACTGAAGCTTTCTTT. The full variable domain, with the rest looked up from reference TRBV30 and TRBJ1-1, is SQTIHQWPATLVQPVGSPLSLECTVEGTSNPNLYWYRQAAGRGLQLLFYSVGIGQISSEVPQNLSASRPQDRQFILSSKKLLLSDSGFYLCAWRGTEAFFGQGTRLTVV.

This clone was recorded once. The chain has TRBV19 and TRBJ2-7; the D gene is possibly TRBD1 (6 bases). This CDR3 region has 15 residues. Germline V gene data show CDR1 as LNHDA and CDR2 as SQIVND (reference sequence). Trimming removed 7 bases from V and 5 bases from J, with 21 bases in between. The CDR3 sequence: CASTPRGRGIDEQYF. The DNA for the CDR3 is TGTGCCAGTACTCCGAGGGGCAGGGGAATCGACGAGCAGTACTTC.

The chain links TRBV4-1 to TRBJ2-7; D may be TRBD1 (5 bases). V lost 1 base to trimming and J lost 3 bases, with 13 bases between them. Germline loops: CDR1 MGHRA, CDR2 YSYEKL. The CDR3 totals 15 residues. The CDR3 is CASSQGQMGRYEQYF. The CDR3 DNA reads as TGCGCCAGCAGCCAAGGACAGATGGGGCGCTACGAGCAGTACTTC.

This clone has a single count. The chain has TRBV27 and TRBJ2-3; 11 bases match TRBD2. This CDR3 contains 15 residues. J gave up 5 bases and V 5 bases, and 6 bases lay outside the gene matches. Germline-derived CDR1 and CDR2 are MNHEY and SMNVEV (reference sequence). CDR3 nucleotides: TGTGCCAGCAGTGCACTAGCGGGAGTTTTAGATACGCAGTATTTT. It is translated as CASSALAGVLDTQYF.

CDR3 nucleotides: TGTGCCAGTCGGTTAGGCGGTCAGCAGTACTTC. Amino acids: CASRLGGQQYF. The chain links TRBV19 to TRBJ2-7; D ambiguous. This CDR3 spans 11 amino acids. V lost 8 bases and J 8 bases, leaving 13 bases between the germline ends. Germline lookup yields CDR1 LNHDA and CDR2 SQIVND (reference sequence). The variable domain in full, with the rest retrieved from reference TRBV19 and TRBJ2-7, is DGGITQSPKYLFRKEGQNVTLSCEQNLNHDAMYWYRQDPGQGLRLIYYSQIVNDFQKGDIAEGYSVSREKKESFPLTVTSAQKNPTAFYLCASRLGGQQYFGPGTRLTVT.

The rearrangement uses TRBV2 and TRBJ1-2, with a weak D call TRBD1 (5 bases). The CDR3 spans 13 residues. CDR1 is SNHLY and CDR2 is FYNNEI in the germline V gene. V was clipped by 6 bases and J by 0 bases, with 8 bases between them. CDR3 amino acids: CASRGESNYGYTF. The CDR3 DNA reads as TGTGCCAGCAGAGGGGAATCTAACTATGGCTACACCTTC.

CDR3 sequence reads: CASSAAGTTEIYEQYF. DNA for the CDR3: TGTGCCAGCAGCGCAGCCGGGACTACCGAAATATACGAGCAGTACTTC. The chain links TRBV9 to TRBJ2-7, with 7 bases lining up with TRBD2. CDR1 and CDR2 (germline): SGDLS, YYNGEE. The CDR3 is 16 residues long. V lost 3 bases and J lost 4; bases outside the gene matches: 13.

The chain combines TRBV7-9 with TRBJ2-1; tentatively, D is TRBD1 (5 bases). The germline CDR1 and CDR2 sequences are SEHNR and FQNEAQ (reference sequence). The CDR3 totals 12 residues. The germline V and J ends were trimmed by 4 bases and 8 bases, with 9 bases remaining between them. CDR3 in DNA: TGTGCCAGCAGCTCAGGGTACTATGAGCAGTTCTTC. Its protein is CASSSGYYEQFF.

The V gene is TRBV4-1, the J gene TRBJ2-7, with 14 positions matching TRBD2. Germline V lookup: CDR1 MGHRA, CDR2 YSYEKL. CDR3 length: 17 amino acids. J lost 1 base, V lost 4 bases, and 6 bases had no gene match. The CDR3 coding sequence is TGCGCCAGCAGCCCGCCCGGGACTAGCGGGAGATCCTACGAGCAGTACTTC. Protein sequence: CASSPPGTSGRSYEQYF.

This chain uses TRBV6-5 with TRBJ1-5; D remains unclear. Trimming shortened V by 5 bases and J by 3 bases, and 8 bases separated the two germline ends. CDR3 length: 13 residues. Germline CDR1 reads MNHEY; CDR2 reads SVGAGI. CDR3 residues: CASSADDNQPQHF. CDR3 nucleotide sequence: TGTGCCAGCAGTGCCGATGACAATCAGCCCCAGCATTTT.

CDR3 amino acids: CASRDRGKEPQHF. The CDR3 nucleotides are TGTGCCAGTAGGGACAGGGGCAAGGAGCCCCAGCATTTT. This rearrangement joins TRBV19 to TRBJ1-5, with 9 bases matching TRBD1. V shed 6 bases and J 8 bases; nucleotides not matched to a gene: 5. This CDR3 is 13 amino acids long. The germline V gene encodes CDR1 LNHDA and CDR2 SQIVND (reference sequence). Complete variable domain (other parts from reference TRBV19 and TRBJ1-5): DGGITQSPKYLFRKEGQNVTLSCEQNLNHDAMYWYRQDPGQGLRLIYYSQIVNDFQKGDIAEGYSVSREKKESFPLTVTSAQKNPTAFYLCASRDRGKEPQHFGDGTRLSIL.